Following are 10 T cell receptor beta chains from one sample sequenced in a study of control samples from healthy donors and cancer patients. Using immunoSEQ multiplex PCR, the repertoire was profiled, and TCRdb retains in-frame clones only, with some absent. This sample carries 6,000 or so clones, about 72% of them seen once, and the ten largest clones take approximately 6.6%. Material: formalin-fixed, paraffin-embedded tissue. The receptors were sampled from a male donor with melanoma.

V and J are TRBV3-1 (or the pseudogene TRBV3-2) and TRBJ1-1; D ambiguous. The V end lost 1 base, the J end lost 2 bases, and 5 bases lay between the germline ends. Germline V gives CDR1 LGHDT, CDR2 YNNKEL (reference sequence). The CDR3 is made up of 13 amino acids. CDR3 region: CASSQGANTEAFF. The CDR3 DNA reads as TGTGCCAGCAGCCAAGGGGCTAACACTGAAGCTTTCTTT.

CDR3 sequence: CASSYIAGEADTQYF. The DNA for the CDR3 is TGCGCCAGCAGCTACATCGCGGGAGAGGCAGATACGCAGTATTTT. This chain connects TRBV5-1 to TRBJ2-3, with 7 bases aligning to TRBD2. Germline values: CDR1 SGHRS, CDR2 YFSETQ. J lost 4 bases, V lost 3 bases, and 8 bases had no gene match. This CDR3 has 15 residues.

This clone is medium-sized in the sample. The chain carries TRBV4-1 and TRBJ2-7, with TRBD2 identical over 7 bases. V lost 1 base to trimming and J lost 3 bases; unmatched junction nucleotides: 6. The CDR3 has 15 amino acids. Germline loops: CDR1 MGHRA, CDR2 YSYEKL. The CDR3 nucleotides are TGCGCCAGCAGCCAAGTCCGCGGGAGCGACTACGAGCAGTACTTC. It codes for CASSQVRGSDYEQYF.

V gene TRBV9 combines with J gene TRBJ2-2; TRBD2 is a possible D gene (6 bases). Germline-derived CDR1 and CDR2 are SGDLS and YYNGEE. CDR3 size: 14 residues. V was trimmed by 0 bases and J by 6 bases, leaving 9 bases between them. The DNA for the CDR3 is TGTGCCAGCAGCGTAGTCGGAGGGCCCGGGGAGCTGTTTTTT. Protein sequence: CASSVVGGPGELFF.

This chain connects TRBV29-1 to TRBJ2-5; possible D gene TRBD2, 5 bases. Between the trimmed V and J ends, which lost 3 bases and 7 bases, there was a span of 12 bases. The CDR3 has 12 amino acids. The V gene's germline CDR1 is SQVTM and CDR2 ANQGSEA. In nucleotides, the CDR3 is TGCAGCGTTGAGCTAGCCGTCGTGACCCAGTACTTC. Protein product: CSVELAVVTQYF.

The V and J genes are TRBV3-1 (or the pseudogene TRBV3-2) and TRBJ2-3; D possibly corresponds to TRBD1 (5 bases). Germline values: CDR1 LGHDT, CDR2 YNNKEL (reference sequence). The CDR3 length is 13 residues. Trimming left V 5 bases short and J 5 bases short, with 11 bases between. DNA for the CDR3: TGTGCCAGCAGCAGGGGTTGGAGAGATACGCAGTATTTT. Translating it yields CASSRGWRDTQYF.

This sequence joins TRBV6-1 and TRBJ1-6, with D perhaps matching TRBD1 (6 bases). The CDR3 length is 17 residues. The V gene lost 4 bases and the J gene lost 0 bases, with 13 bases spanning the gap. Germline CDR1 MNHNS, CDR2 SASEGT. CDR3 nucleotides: TGTGCCAGCAGTGCCCGGTCGACAGGCTCCTATAATTCACCCCTCCACTTT. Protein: CASSARSTGSYNSPLHF.

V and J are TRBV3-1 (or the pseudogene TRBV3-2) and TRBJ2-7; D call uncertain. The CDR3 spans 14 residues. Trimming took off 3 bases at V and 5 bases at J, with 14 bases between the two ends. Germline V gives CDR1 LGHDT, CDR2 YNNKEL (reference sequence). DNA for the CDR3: TGTGCCAGCAGCCAGGGCGGTAGTGTCGACGAGCAGTACTTC. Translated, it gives CASSQGGSVDEQYF.

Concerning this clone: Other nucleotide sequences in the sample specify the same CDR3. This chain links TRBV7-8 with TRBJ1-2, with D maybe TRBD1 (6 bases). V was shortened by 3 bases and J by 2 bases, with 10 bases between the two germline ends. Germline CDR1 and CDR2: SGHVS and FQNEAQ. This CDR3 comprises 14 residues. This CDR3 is CASSFRTENYGYTF. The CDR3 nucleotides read TGTGCCAGCAGCTTTAGGACAGAAAACTATGGCTACACCTTC.

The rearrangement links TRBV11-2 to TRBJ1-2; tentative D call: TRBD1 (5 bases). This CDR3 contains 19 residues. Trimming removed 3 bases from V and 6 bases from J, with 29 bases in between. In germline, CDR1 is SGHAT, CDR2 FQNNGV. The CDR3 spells CASSFGGSLQPNTYHGYTF. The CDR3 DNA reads TGTGCCAGCAGCTTTGGGGGTTCGTTACAGCCCAACACATATCATGGCTACACCTTC.